Sequencing of this T cell receptor gamma chain was carried out in a study of gamma delta lymphoproliferative disorders and STAT genes listed by TCRdb under 2018. With regard to the full study: Of the 9 Tgammadelta LGLL patients who were sequenced, 5 followed an indolent course, while 4 had symptomatic disease. Delta-chain libraries followed the EuroClonality-NGS working group standard operating procedure, because no corresponding Invivoscribe delta assay was available. The LymphoTrack Dx TCRG Assay was used to prepare gamma-chain libraries from at least 50 ng of genomic DNA. A couple of gamma-chain samples and all delta-chain samples were sequenced twice to confirm results. The study profiled TCR gamma and delta CDR3 repertoires by deep sequencing in Tgammadelta lymphoproliferative disease patients and healthy controls, within a larger immunophenotypic and STAT-mutation study. The TCR-sequenced pilot group comprised about 9 Tgammadelta large granular lymphocyte leukemia patients and a couple of hepatosplenic T-cell lymphoma patients.

Both library preparation methods relied on multiplex PCR with primers aimed at conserved V and J regions of the TCR genes. Amplicons were purified, pooled and sequenced on an Illumina MiSeq platform. The authors' pipeline ran thus. V(D)J alignment, clonotype assembly and translation were performed with MiXCR, whereas functionality assessment and CDR3 repertoire analyses were performed with VDJtools. CDR3 was defined according to IMGT, and analyses were limited to productive sequences using functional genes, with ORF genes and pseudogenes excluded. A custom Python script was used to look across all patients and controls for identical amino acid CDR3s belonging to major clonotypes, meaning those with a frequency of >=5%. A one-sided non-parametric Wilcoxon test was used to compare clonotype frequencies in patients versus controls. TCRdb reprocessed the public reads with the caller CATT; rows with the same DNA were merged afterwards. The V and J calls here are based on TCRdb, not the publication. This sample lists some 2,300 gamma-chain clones; around a fifth were detected once. Of the sample, 45% to 60% falls within the top ten clones.

What the authors observed across the whole study: The authors noted that NGS specificity may be reduced at low frequencies, so the public or private nature of leukemic clones needs confirmation. In whole-repertoire clustering, patient gamma repertoires grouped separately from healthy controls, whereas delta repertoires showed no separation between groups. Control T cells were likely spread across varied maturation stages, whereas leukemic cells were skewed toward terminal effectors, which potentially limits comparisons between patients and controls. Almost every major gamma and delta clonotype found in patients was public, meaning shared with at least one healthy donor, with just a couple of gamma clonotypes being private to disease. Major clones in indolent patients were dominated by Vgamma9-JgammaP and Vdelta2-Ddelta3-Jdelta1 rearrangements, whereas symptomatic patients lacked these rearrangements and used less common gene combinations.

This clone was detected a few times. No cognate antigen has been identified for it. Base quality data are lacking; no much larger clone is found one base away. Trimming takes 4 bases off V and 3 bases off J; junction bases not matched to a gene: 12. Spanning cysteine to phenylalanine, the CDR3 consists of 15 amino acids. Only CDR3 DNA remains: 45 bases, in frame from the first base. The germline V gene gives CDR1 as EGSTGY and CDR2 as YDSYTSSV. Genomic DNA from peripheral blood mononuclear cells isolated from patients and controls was used for TCR sequencing. The median age of the sequenced patients was approximately 68 years, and the group included 4 or 5 males and 6 females. All patients came from a single hematology unit in Padova, Italy, and their diagnoses were reclassified as T-LGLL or HSTCL using the 2017 WHO criteria. All patient samples were collected while patients were either off therapy or before therapy.

Sequencing was carried out using blood. This sequence was found in a human donor with gamma-delta T-cell large granular lymphocyte leukemia. The V and J genes are TRGV4 and TRGJ1 or TRGJ2. The J gene, absent from TCRdb, was called here by matching the DNA to germline. The sequenced DNA: TGTGCCACCTGGGACGGGTCCCCCCTTTATTATAAGAAACTCTTT. This gives the protein CATWDGSPLYYKKLF.